The clone carrying this TCR beta chain was seen once. Germline V gene data show CDR1 as LGHNA and CDR2 as YSLEER. The CDR3 has 16 amino acids. V was pared by 1 base and J by 4 bases, with 9 bases of the junction left unmatched. As handled by the study authors: Amplified reference gene primers provided the basis for estimating nucleated cell counts. The assay was immunoSEQ multiplex PCR, and TCRdb's table has in-frame clones only and misses some. V, J and clone size are those of that table, while D and trimming were read from the DNA. The data show about 110,000 clones, roughly 80% seen once. This sample is part of a study of blood T cell repertoires in COVID-19. About the research overall: Collection of acute and convalescent COVID-19 samples took place in the United States, Italy and Spain. The cDNA or gDNA used as material had been derived from T cells, B-cell-depleted T cells, or PBMCs.

The source of this sequence is a woman in her fifties or sixties with acute or convalescent COVID-19. The chain has TRBV4-3 and TRBJ1-1, with 7 bases that match TRBD1. Sample: peripheral blood. The CDR3 is CASSQGYRGGFTEAFF. In nucleotides, the CDR3 is TGCGCCAGCAGCCAAGGGTACAGGGGAGGCTTCACTGAAGCTTTCTTT.